A single sample is the source of the 32 T cell receptor beta chains below, sequenced in a study of blood T cell repertoires in COVID-19. TCRdb's table, derived via immunoSEQ multiplex PCR, lists solely in-frame clones and lacks some. The sample holds 250,000 to 300,000 clones; approximately 90% are singletons and the top ten take 2%. Specimen: PBMCs or T cells enriched from blood (not recorded which). The receptors here all came from a woman aged 55-70 years in a cohort exposed to, infected with or recovered from COVID-19 (not recorded which).

The chain employs TRBV28 and TRBJ1-6; D is unresolved. Germline CDR1 is MDHEN and CDR2 is SYDVKM. This CDR3 region has 16 residues. The V end lost 3 bases, the J end lost 4 bases, and 13 bases lay between the germline ends. CDR3 amino acids: CASSFSTVPYNSPLHF. CDR3 nucleotide sequence: TGTGCCAGCAGTTTTAGTACAGTCCCTTATAATTCACCCCTCCACTTT.

This chain joins TRBV6-6 and TRBJ1-6, with unresolved D. The CDR3 covers 15 residues. Trimming removed 2 bases from V and 5 bases from J, with 10 bases in between. Germline values: CDR1 MNHNY, CDR2 SVGAGI (reference sequence). The CDR3: CASSYLSVDNSPLHF. CDR3 coding DNA: TGTGCCAGCAGTTACCTCTCCGTCGATAATTCACCCCTCCACTTT.

This clone was seen only once. V and J are TRBV9 and TRBJ2-1, with 16 bases lining up with TRBD2. The CDR3 totals 17 residues. Trimming removed 4 bases from V and 9 bases from J; junction bases left unmatched: 10. Germline CDR1 reads SGDLS; CDR2 reads YYNGEE. The CDR3, as DNA: TGTGCCAGCAGCCCATTACCGGGACTAGCGGGAGGGGCTGAGCAGTTCTTC. Translation gives CASSPLPGLAGGAEQFF.

This clone was found once. The J gene is TRBJ2-2, the V gene TRBV7-3; 10 nucleotides align to TRBD2. The germline gives CDR1 SGHTA, CDR2 FQGTGA. The CDR3 extends over 16 amino acids. V lost 5 bases and J lost 4; bases outside the gene matches: 7. CDR3 region: CASSQGTSVSTGELFF. The CDR3 DNA reads as TGTGCCAGCAGCCAAGGGACTAGCGTTTCCACCGGGGAGCTGTTTTTT.

The chain has TRBV9 and TRBJ2-1; 7 nucleotides align to TRBD2. Germline V gene lookup returns CDR1 SGDLS and CDR2 YYNGEE. The J segment lost 6 bases and the V segment lost 3 bases, leaving 6 bases of the junction unmatched. The CDR3 contains 14 residues. This chain's CDR3 is CASSASAGANEQFF. The DNA of the CDR3 is TGTGCCAGCAGCGCCTCGGCGGGAGCCAATGAGCAGTTCTTC.

This sequence joins TRBV25-1 and TRBJ2-6, with D possibly being TRBD2 (6 bases). Germline V gene sequence: CDR1 MGHDK, CDR2 SYGVNS. This CDR3 comprises 16 residues. The germline V and J ends were trimmed by 8 bases and 4 bases, with 18 bases remaining between them. For the CDR3, the DNA is TGTGCCAGCCGGGACTCCCTCGGGGTAGGGGCCAACGTCCTGACTTTC. Its translation is CASRDSLGVGANVLTF.

The chain employs TRBV14 and TRBJ1-2, with 7 positions matching TRBD1. The CDR3 loop spans 14 amino acids. V shed 4 bases, J shed 2 bases, and the junction held 4 bases outside the gene matches. Germline CDR1 and CDR2: SGHDN and FVKESK. CDR3 DNA sequence: TGTGCCAGCAGCCCAGGGACAGCGAACTATGGCTACACCTTC. It translates to CASSPGTANYGYTF.

V is TRBV3-1 (or the pseudogene TRBV3-2) and J is TRBJ1-2; weak D call: TRBD1 (6 bases). The CDR3 extends over 12 amino acids. Germline lookup yields CDR1 LGHDT and CDR2 YNNKEL (reference sequence). V was trimmed by 5 bases and J by 8 bases, leaving 12 bases between them. CDR3 sequence reads: CASSTRQAGYTF. For the CDR3, the DNA is TGTGCCAGCAGCACCCGACAGGCGGGCTACACCTTC.

The table lists this clone with a few counts. The V gene is TRBV5-6, the J gene TRBJ1-1; weak D call: TRBD1 (6 bases). V lost 4 bases and J 4 bases, leaving 14 bases between the germline ends. The CDR3 spans 14 residues. Looked up from germline, CDR1 is SGHDT and CDR2 is YYEEEE. The CDR3 reads CASSPGGGPTEAFF. The CDR3 bases are TGTGCCAGCAGCCCCGGGGGGGGGCCCACTGAAGCTTTCTTT.

The chain combines TRBV15 with TRBJ1-3; the match to TRBD1 covers 7 bases. The germline gives CDR1 LNHNV, CDR2 YYDKDF (reference sequence). Germline trimming cut 3 bases from V and 0 bases from J; bases unmatched to any gene: 5. The CDR3 is made up of 16 amino acids. This chain's CDR3 is CATSSGTVISGNTIYF. The CDR3 DNA follows: TGTGCCACCAGCAGTGGGACAGTCATCTCTGGAAACACCATATATTTT.

The chain employs TRBV18 and TRBJ2-7, with TRBD2 matching 8 bases. Trimming took 8 bases from V and 2 from J; bases not matched to a gene: 11. CDR3 length: 15 residues. The germline gives CDR1 KGHSH, CDR2 LQKENI. The CDR3 sequence: CASKPGSGGTYEQYF. CDR3 sequence (DNA): TGTGCCAGCAAACCAGGGTCGGGAGGGACCTACGAGCAGTACTTC.

The chain joins TRBV5-6 to TRBJ1-1; the D gene is possibly TRBD1 (6 bases). The CDR3 runs to 18 residues. CDR1 SGHDT and CDR2 YYEEEE come from the germline V gene. V was cut by 0 bases and J by 1 base, with 19 bases left in between. CDR3 in DNA: TGTGCCAGCAGCTTGGCCGGTAAACAGGGCTCCAGGAACACTGAAGCTTTCTTT. It specifies CASSLAGKQGSRNTEAFF.

The chain couples TRBV28 to TRBJ1-4; D is possibly TRBD1 (6 bases). Germline values: CDR1 MDHEN, CDR2 SYDVKM. The CDR3 runs 14 residues. The V end was cut by 3 bases, the J end by 8 bases, with 13 bases between. The CDR3 nucleotides read TGTGCCAGCAGTTTGAGGGGGTTGGAAGAAAAACTGTTTTTT. Encoded protein: CASSLRGLEEKLFF.

V gene TRBV28 combines with J gene TRBJ1-1; 8 nucleotides align to TRBD1. After removal of 6 bases from V and 4 bases from J, the junction contained 4 bases not matched to a gene. From germline, CDR1 is MDHEN and CDR2 SYDVKM. The CDR3 is made up of 13 amino acids. The CDR3 reads CASRLTGGTEAFF. Written as DNA, the CDR3 is TGTGCCAGCAGACTAACAGGGGGCACTGAAGCTTTCTTT.

The chain couples TRBV5-1 to TRBJ1-2, with 7 bases identical to TRBD1. The CDR3 sequence is 14 residues long. V was pared by 1 base and J by 4 bases, with 4 bases of the junction left unmatched. The germline V gene has CDR1 SGHRS and CDR2 YFSETQ. The CDR3 nucleotides read TGCGCCAGCAGCTTGAGACAGGGCGGCTATGGCTACACCTTC. Protein product: CASSLRQGGYGYTF.

This chain connects TRBV18 to TRBJ2-3; 13 nucleotides align to TRBD2. The germline gives CDR1 KGHSH, CDR2 LQKENI. V was pared by 3 bases and J by 4 bases, with 7 bases of the junction left unmatched. This CDR3 spans 17 amino acids. The chain's CDR3 is CASSPVLAGGSADTQYF. Here the CDR3 DNA reads TGTGCCAGCTCACCTGTACTAGCGGGAGGGAGCGCAGATACGCAGTATTTT.

This chain joins TRBV24-1 and TRBJ2-1; TRBD2 matches at 14 bases. Germline CDR1 and CDR2: KGHDR and SFDVKD. CDR3 length: 16 amino acids. V shed 4 bases, J shed 7 bases, and the junction held 5 bases outside the gene matches. CDR3 sequence: CATSDRLAGGNNEQFF. The DNA for the CDR3 is TGTGCCACCAGTGACCGACTAGCGGGAGGGAATAATGAGCAGTTCTTC.

The chain couples TRBV19 to TRBJ1-1; D is uncertain. The germline gives CDR1 LNHDA, CDR2 SQIVND (reference sequence). This CDR3 contains 13 residues. Trimming took 4 bases from V and 4 from J, leaving 10 bases between them. CDR3 amino acids: CASSNGGSTEAFF. CDR3 DNA: TGTGCCAGTAGTAATGGCGGGTCCACTGAAGCTTTCTTT. The variable domain in full, with the rest retrieved from reference TRBV19 and TRBJ1-1, is DGGITQSPKYLFRKEGQNVTLSCEQNLNHDAMYWYRQDPGQGLRLIYYSQIVNDFQKGDIAEGYSVSREKKESFPLTVTSAQKNPTAFYLCASSNGGSTEAFFGQGTRLTVV.

This chain's CDR3 is CASSFGSGSPNEKLFF. For the CDR3, the DNA is TGTGCCAGCAGCTTCGGATCAGGGTCACCTAATGAAAAACTGTTTTTT. The chain links TRBV7-8 to TRBJ1-4; TRBD1 might be the D (5 bases). Germline assignment: CDR1 SGHVS and CDR2 FQNEAQ. Trimming stripped 3 bases from V and 3 bases from J, with 14 bases between. The CDR3 has 16 amino acids.

V is TRBV2 and J is TRBJ1-5; D ambiguous. Germline values: CDR1 SNHLY, CDR2 FYNNEI. The V end lost 6 bases, the J end lost 3 bases, and 12 bases lay between the germline ends. The CDR3 has 14 amino acids. CDR3 region: CASRPPRDNQPQHF. Here the CDR3 DNA reads TGTGCCAGCAGGCCTCCACGGGACAATCAGCCCCAGCATTTT. The full variable domain, rest sourced from reference TRBV2 and TRBJ1-5, is EPEVTQTPSHQVTQMGQEVILRCVPISNHLYFYWYRQILGQKVEFLVSFYNNEISEKSEIFDDQFSVERPDGSNFTLKIRSTKLEDSAMYFCASRPPRDNQPQHFGDGTRLSIL.

This chain links TRBV7-2 with TRBJ2-7, with TRBD2 identical over 7 bases. The junction had 13 bases not matched to a gene; V was cut back by 2 bases and J by 6 bases. From germline, CDR1 is SGHTA and CDR2 FQGNSA. CDR3 length: 16 amino acids. The CDR3 reads CASSLSRTSVVGEQYF. As DNA, the CDR3 is TGTGCCAGCAGCTTATCCCGGACTAGTGTGGTTGGCGAGCAGTACTTC. The complete variable domain, with remaining parts taken from reference TRBV7-2 and TRBJ2-7, reads GAGVSQSPSNKVTEKGKDVELRCDPISGHTALYWYRQSLGQGLEFLIYFQGNSAPDKSGLPSDRFSAERTGGSVSTLTIQRTQQEDSAVYLCASSLSRTSVVGEQYFGPGTRLTVT.

The chain uses TRBV30 and TRBJ2-2; either TRBD1 or TRBD2 may supply D (6 bases each). The CDR3 is 13 residues long. V lost 5 bases and J lost 6, with 13 bases in between. The germline CDR1 and CDR2 sequences are GTSNPN and SVGIG (reference sequence). The CDR3 DNA reads TGTGCCTGGGGGGGGCGTACCGCCGGGGAGCTGTTTTTT. Its protein is CAWGGRTAGELFF.

This chain joins TRBV19 and TRBJ1-5; D not certain. This CDR3 comprises 16 residues. V was clipped by 1 base and J by 0 bases, with 10 bases between them. Germline-derived CDR1 and CDR2 are LNHDA and SQIVND (reference sequence). CDR3 sequence: CASSIGENYSNQPQHF. CDR3 nucleotide sequence: TGTGCCAGTAGTATAGGTGAGAATTATAGCAATCAGCCCCAGCATTTT.

This sequence joins TRBV24-1 and TRBJ2-3, with D possibly matching TRBD2 (6 bases). Trimming shortened V by 3 bases and J by 7 bases, and 19 bases separated the two germline ends. CDR1 KGHDR and CDR2 SFDVKD come from the germline V gene. The CDR3 spans 16 residues. The CDR3 here is CATSDGRLGRLNTQYF. The CDR3 DNA follows: TGTGCCACCAGTGATGGGAGGCTCGGCCGCCTGAATACGCAGTATTTT.

This chain connects TRBV9 to TRBJ2-2; D unresolved. The germline V gene has CDR1 SGDLS and CDR2 YYNGEE. The CDR3 spans 14 residues. The ends were cut back, 0 bases at V and 7 bases at J, with 10 bases in the middle. In DNA, the CDR3 is TGTGCCAGCAGCGTAGTCCGAGAGCACGGGGAGCTGTTTTTT. It is translated as CASSVVREHGELFF.

Regarding this clone: The sample has other DNA sequences that encode this CDR3 too. V usage is TRBV6-5 and J usage is TRBJ2-2, with TRBD1 matching 9 bases. Germline V gives CDR1 MNHEY, CDR2 SVGAGI. J was trimmed by 3 bases and V by 8 bases; bases with no gene match: 1. This CDR3 spans 13 amino acids. The CDR3 nucleotides read TGTGCCAGCCGGACAGGGGACACCGGGGAGCTGTTTTTT. Protein sequence: CASRTGDTGELFF.

The CDR3 nucleotides read TGTGCCAGCAGTTACTCACAGGGATCCGATCAGCCCCAGCATTTT. Encoded protein: CASSYSQGSDQPQHF. V gene TRBV6-5 combines with J gene TRBJ1-5, with TRBD1 as a possible D gene (6 bases). The germline CDR1 and CDR2 sequences are MNHEY and SVGAGI. V was clipped by 0 bases and J by 5 bases, with 11 bases between them. The CDR3 spans 15 residues.

The chain combines TRBV4-2 with TRBJ1-1; unclear D gene. The CDR3 runs to 15 residues. The germline V gene has CDR1 LGHNA and CDR2 YNFKEQ. V shed 0 bases and J shed 0 bases, with 8 bases lying between them. CDR3 sequence (DNA): TGTGCCAGCAGCCAAGACGTGCAGATGAACACTGAAGCTTTCTTT. Its protein is CASSQDVQMNTEAFF.

The chain recombines TRBV4-3 with TRBJ2-3, with 11 bases identical to TRBD2. This CDR3 contains 16 residues. The germline CDR1 and CDR2 sequences are LGHNA and YSLEER. V lost 1 base and J lost 3; bases outside the gene matches: 3. CDR3 sequence reads: CASSQASGRFTDTQYF. The CDR3, as DNA: TGCGCCAGCAGCCAAGCTAGCGGGAGGTTTACAGATACGCAGTATTTT.

The gene calls are TRBV3-1 (or the pseudogene TRBV3-2) and TRBJ2-3; 10 positions match TRBD2. This CDR3 is built from 15 residues. CDR1 is LGHDT and CDR2 is YNNKEL in the germline V gene (reference sequence). With V trimmed by 3 bases and J by 9 bases, 9 bases remained unmatched. The CDR3 is CASSHLAGVQGTQYF. For the CDR3, the DNA is TGTGCCAGCAGCCACCTAGCGGGAGTACAAGGCACGCAGTATTTT.

The V gene is TRBV24-1, the J gene TRBJ2-1; possible D gene TRBD1, 6 bases. The germline V gene encodes CDR1 KGHDR and CDR2 SFDVKD. Trimming removed 2 bases from V and 12 bases from J, with 13 bases in between. This CDR3 spans 13 amino acids. The CDR3 DNA reads as TGTGCCACCAGTGATTATACAGGGCCTGGGCAGTTCTTC. Amino acids: CATSDYTGPGQFF.

The chain recombines TRBV5-8 with TRBJ2-1; 9 bases align to TRBD1. The CDR3 spans 15 residues. Trimming removed 4 bases from V and 5 bases from J; junction bases left unmatched: 7. Per germline, CDR1 SGHTS and CDR2 YDEGEE. CDR3 sequence (DNA): TGTGCCAGCAGCCCATATACAGGGGGCAACAATGAGCAGTTCTTC. It translates to CASSPYTGGNNEQFF.